This entry describes one T cell receptor beta chain. Antigen unknown. Donors, healthy HIV-negative adults, lacked recent acute infections or vaccinations. Trimming left V 5 bases short and J 11 bases short, with 21 bases between. The germline V gene has CDR1 MDHEN and CDR2 SYDVKM. The CDR3 runs 14 residues. The sample comes from a study of shared clonotypes between healthy human individuals. Study information: Each donor's CD4 naive and CD4 memory cells filled three plates apiece, CD8 naive two, and CD8 memory one. Study-wide points: Memory subsets had estimated richness that was generally smaller than that of naive subsets. Sequencing depth was a factor that was expected to affect clonotype sharing among donors.

The protocol was immunoSEQ multiplex PCR, while the TCRdb copy is restricted to in-frame clones and leaves out a portion. The table has 2 million to 2.5 million clones, 85% to 95% seen once. V gene TRBV28 combines with J gene TRBJ1-1, with D unclear. This TCR derives from a man aged 18 to 29 in good health. Some clones in this sample may be carry-over from other donors' samples. Sequencing used naive CD4+ T cells from PBMCs. Subset in this sample: CD45RA+ positively selected. The DNA of the CDR3 is TGTGCCAGCAGTCCCGTCCAAGCCTACCCCGGGGCTTTCTTT. Amino acids: CASSPVQAYPGAFF.